This T cell receptor (beta chain) derives from a study of response to subunit inactivated influenza vaccine (dated 2018 in TCRdb). With regard to the full study: The study used deep quantitative T cell receptor repertoire profiling to track responses to a trivalent subunit inactivated influenza vaccine.

Looking up the germline V gene yields CDR1 SGHTS and CDR2 YDEGEE. V is reduced by 2 bases and J by 4 bases, leaving a spacing of 12 bases between them. Reading from cysteine to phenylalanine, the CDR3 counts 14 amino acids. Of the read, only the CDR3 DNA is kept; its 42 bases are in frame from base 1. Overall results and qualifications from the work: According to the authors, only a limited number of new T cells may be recruited by each seasonal influenza vaccination.

This clonotype was seen at least ten times. Its antigen specificity is not known. Base quality data are lacking; no much larger clone is found one base away. The library was made by RT-PCR. TCRdb shows the sequencer as Illumina HiSeq 2500. The public reads were reprocessed in TCRdb via fastp at Q25 and MiXCR, keeping in-frame beta chains. All rows with the same CDR3 protein become a single entry with the most common DNA and genes. The sample data list about 310,000 distinct CDR3 sequences, and roughly a fifth of these were observed just once. The ten largest account for about a tenth of the sample. The sequence was collected from a man aged 50 to 75 who received an inactivated influenza vaccine. Donor details come from another sample of the same person, matched by shared clones. The sample in question was PBMCs from blood, obtained about 20 months after vaccination. The chain is made from TRBV5-8 and TRBJ1-2, with a weak D call of TRBD1 (5 bases match). The nucleotides are TGTGCCAGCAGCTTAGACTCAAGGGGCTATGGCTACACCTTC. It encodes CASSLDSRGYGYTF.